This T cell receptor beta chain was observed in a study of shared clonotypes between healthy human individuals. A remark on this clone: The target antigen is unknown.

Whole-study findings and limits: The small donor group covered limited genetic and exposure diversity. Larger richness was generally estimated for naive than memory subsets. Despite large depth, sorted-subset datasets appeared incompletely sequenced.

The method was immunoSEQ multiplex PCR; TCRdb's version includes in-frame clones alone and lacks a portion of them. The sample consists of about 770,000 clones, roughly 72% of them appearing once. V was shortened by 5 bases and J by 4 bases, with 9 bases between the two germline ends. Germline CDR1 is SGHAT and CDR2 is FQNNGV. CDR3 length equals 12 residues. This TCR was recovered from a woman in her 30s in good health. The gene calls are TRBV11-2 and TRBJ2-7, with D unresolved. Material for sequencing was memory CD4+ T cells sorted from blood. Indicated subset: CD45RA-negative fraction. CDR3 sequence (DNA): TGTGCCAGCAGCCGTACCTATTACGAGCAGTACTTC. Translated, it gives CASSRTYYEQYF.